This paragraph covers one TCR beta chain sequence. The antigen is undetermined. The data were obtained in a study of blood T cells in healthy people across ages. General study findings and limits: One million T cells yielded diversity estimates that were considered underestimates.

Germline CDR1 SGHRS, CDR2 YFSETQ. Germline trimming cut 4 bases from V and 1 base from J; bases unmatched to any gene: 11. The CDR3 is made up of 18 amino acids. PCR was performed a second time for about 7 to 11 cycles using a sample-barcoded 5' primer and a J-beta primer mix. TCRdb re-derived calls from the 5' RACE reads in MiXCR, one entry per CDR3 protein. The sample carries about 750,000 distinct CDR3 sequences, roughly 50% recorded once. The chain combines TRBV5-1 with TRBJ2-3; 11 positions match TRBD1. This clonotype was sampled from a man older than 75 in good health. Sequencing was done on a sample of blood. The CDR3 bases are TGCGCCAGCAGCGGAGGACAGGGGGCGTACCGTGGCACAGATACGCAGTATTTT. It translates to CASSGGQGAYRGTDTQYF. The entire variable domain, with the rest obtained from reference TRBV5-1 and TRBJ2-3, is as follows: KAGVTQTPRYLIKTRGQQVTLSCSPISGHRSVSWYQQTPGQGLQFLFEYFSETQRNKGNFPGRFSGRQFSNSRSEMNVSTLELGDSALYLCASSGGQGAYRGTDTQYFGPGTRLTVL.